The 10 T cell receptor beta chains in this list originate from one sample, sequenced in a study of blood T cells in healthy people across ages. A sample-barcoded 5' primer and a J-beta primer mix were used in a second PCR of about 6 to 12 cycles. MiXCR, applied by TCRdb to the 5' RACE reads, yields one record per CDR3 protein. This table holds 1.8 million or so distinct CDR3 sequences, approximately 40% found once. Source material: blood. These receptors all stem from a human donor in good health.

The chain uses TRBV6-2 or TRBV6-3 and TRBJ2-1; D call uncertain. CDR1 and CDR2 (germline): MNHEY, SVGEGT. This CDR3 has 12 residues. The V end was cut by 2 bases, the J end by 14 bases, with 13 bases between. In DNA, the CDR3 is TGTGCCAGCAGTTACGAGTTGGGGTATAAGTTCTTC. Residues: CASSYELGYKFF.

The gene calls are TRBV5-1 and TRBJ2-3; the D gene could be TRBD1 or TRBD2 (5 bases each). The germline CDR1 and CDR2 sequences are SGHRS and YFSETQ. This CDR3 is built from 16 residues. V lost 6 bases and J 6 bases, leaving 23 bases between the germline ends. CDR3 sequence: CASTSRDVGSGDTQYF. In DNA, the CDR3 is TGCGCCAGCACCTCCCGGGACGTTGGGAGTGGGGATACGCAGTATTTT. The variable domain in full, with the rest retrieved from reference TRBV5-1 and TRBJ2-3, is KAGVTQTPRYLIKTRGQQVTLSCSPISGHRSVSWYQQTPGQGLQFLFEYFSETQRNKGNFPGRFSGRQFSNSRSEMNVSTLELGDSALYLCASTSRDVGSGDTQYFGPGTRLTVL.

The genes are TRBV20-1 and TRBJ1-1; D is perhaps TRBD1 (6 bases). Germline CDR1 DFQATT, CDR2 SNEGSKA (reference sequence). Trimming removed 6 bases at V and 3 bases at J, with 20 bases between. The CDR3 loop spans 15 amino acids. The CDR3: CSAGAGSGRHTEAFF. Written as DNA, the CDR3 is TGCAGTGCGGGGGCGGGCTCCGGGAGGCACACTGAAGCTTTCTTT.

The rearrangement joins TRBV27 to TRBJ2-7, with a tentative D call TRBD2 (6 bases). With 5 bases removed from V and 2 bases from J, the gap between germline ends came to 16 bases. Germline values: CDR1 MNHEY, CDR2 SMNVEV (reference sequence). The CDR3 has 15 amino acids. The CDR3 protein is CASSTPSGGTYEQYF. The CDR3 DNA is TGTGCCAGCAGTACCCCAAGTGGGGGGACCTACGAGCAGTACTTC.

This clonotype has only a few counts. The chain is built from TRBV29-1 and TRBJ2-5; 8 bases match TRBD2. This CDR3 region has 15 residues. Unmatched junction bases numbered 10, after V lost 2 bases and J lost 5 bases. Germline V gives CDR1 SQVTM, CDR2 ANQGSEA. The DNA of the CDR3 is TGCAGCGTTGAAAAGGCAAGCGGGGGTTATGAGACCCAGTACTTC. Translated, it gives CSVEKASGGYETQYF.

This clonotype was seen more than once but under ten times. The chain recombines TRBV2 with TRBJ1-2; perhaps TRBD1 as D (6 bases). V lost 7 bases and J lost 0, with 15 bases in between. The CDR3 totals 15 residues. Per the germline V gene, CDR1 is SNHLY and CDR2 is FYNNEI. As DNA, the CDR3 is TGTGCCAGCAAGCCCGGGGGCAGTACTAACTATGGCTACACCTTC. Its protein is CASKPGGSTNYGYTF.

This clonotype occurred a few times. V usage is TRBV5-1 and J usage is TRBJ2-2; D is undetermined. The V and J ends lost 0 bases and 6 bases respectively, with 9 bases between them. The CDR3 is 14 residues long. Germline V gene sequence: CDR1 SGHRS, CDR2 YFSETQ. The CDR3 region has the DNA TGCGCCAGCAGCTTGGTGGCAGGTTCCGGGGAGCTGTTTTTT. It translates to CASSLVAGSGELFF.

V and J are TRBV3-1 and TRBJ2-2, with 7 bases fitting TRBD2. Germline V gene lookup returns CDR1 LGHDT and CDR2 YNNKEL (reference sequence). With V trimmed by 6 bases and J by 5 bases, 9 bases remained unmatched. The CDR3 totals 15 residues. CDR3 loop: CASRSSGRETGELFF. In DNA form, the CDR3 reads TGTGCCAGCAGATCTAGCGGACGGGAAACCGGGGAGCTGTTTTTT.

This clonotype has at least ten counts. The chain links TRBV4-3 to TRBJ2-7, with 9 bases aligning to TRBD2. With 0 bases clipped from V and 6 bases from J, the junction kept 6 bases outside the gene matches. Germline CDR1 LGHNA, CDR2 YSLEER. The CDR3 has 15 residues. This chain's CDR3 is CASSQELAGVGEQYF. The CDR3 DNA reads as TGCGCCAGCAGCCAAGAATTAGCGGGGGTGGGCGAGCAGTACTTC.

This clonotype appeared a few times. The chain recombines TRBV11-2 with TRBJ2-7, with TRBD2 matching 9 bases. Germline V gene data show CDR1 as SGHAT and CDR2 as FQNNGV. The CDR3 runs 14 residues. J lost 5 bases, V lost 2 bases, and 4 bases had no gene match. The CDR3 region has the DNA TGTGCCAGCAGCTTACGGCGGGGGGGCGACGAGCAGTACTTC. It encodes CASSLRRGGDEQYF.